This paragraph reports one T cell receptor (beta chain). Its antigen is not identified. The sample comes from a study of siplizumab effects on memory and regulatory T cells. Where three donor pairs were concerned, the unstimulated naive, memory, effector memory and TEMRA subsets underwent sequencing. Generated by immunoSEQ multiplex PCR, the TCRdb table keeps only in-frame clones and is missing some. This table holds about 56,000 clones, around 97% found once. V lost 10 bases and J 7 bases, leaving 23 bases between the germline ends. Germline lookup yields CDR1 LNHDA and CDR2 SQIVND (reference sequence). There are 15 residues in the CDR3. Study-wide results and limits: Tregs proliferating in siplizumab cultures lacked confirmation of their suppressive function.

This receptor was taken from a human donor in good health. This chain joins TRBV19 and TRBJ1-5, with D tentatively TRBD1 (6 bases). The sample taken for sequencing was naive CD8+ T cells sorted from blood. CDR3 sequence reads: CATDPVGGLGQPQHF. The CDR3 nucleotides read TGTGCCACCGACCCCGTAGGGGGGTTGGGGCAGCCCCAGCATTTT.